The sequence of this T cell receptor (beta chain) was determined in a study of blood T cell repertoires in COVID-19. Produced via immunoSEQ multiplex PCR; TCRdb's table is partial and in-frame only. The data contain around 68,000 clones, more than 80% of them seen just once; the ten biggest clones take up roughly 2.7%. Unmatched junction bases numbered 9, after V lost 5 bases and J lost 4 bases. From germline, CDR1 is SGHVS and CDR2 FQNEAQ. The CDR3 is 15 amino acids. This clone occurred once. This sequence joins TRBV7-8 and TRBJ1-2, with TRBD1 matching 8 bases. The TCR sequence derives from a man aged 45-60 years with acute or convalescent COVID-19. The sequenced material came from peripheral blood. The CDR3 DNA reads TGTGCCAGCAGCCCCCGACAGGGGAGGGGCTATGGCTACACCTTC. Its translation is CASSPRQGRGYGYTF.